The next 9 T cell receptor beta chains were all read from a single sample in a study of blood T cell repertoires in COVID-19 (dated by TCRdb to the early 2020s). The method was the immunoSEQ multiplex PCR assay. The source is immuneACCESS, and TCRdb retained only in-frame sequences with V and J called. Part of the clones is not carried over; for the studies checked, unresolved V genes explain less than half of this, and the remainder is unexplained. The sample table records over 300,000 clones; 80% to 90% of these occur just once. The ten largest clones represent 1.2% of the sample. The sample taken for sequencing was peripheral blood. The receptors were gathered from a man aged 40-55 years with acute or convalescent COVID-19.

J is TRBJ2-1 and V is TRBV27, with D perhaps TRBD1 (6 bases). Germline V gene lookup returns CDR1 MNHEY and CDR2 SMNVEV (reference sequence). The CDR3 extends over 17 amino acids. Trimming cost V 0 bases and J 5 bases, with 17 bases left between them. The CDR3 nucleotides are TGTGCCAGCAGTTTATCCCGACAGGTTGATGGCCACAATGAGCAGTTCTTC. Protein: CASSLSRQVDGHNEQFF.

CDR3 residues: CASSLEHGKPLHF. The DNA for the CDR3 is TGTGCCAGCAGCTTAGAACACGGGAAACCCCTCCACTTT. The V and J genes are TRBV7-9 and TRBJ1-6; D not certain. Trimming took 1 base from V and 12 from J, leaving 10 bases between them. This CDR3 has 13 amino acids. Germline V gene data show CDR1 as SEHNR and CDR2 as FQNEAQ (reference sequence).

CDR3 in amino acids: CASSEGHLANQPQHF. Here the CDR3 DNA reads TGTGCCAGCAGCGAGGGACATCTAGCAAATCAGCCCCAGCATTTT. V and J are TRBV2 and TRBJ1-5, with a tentative D call TRBD1 (6 bases). Trimming stripped 6 bases from V and 4 bases from J, with 16 bases between. The CDR3 runs to 15 residues. The germline gives CDR1 SNHLY, CDR2 FYNNEI.

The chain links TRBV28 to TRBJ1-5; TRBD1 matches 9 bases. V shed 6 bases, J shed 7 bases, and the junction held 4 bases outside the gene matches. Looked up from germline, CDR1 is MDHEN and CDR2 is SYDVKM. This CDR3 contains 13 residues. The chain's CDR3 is CASRDRGWQPQHF. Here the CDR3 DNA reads TGTGCCAGCAGAGACAGGGGGTGGCAGCCCCAGCATTTT.

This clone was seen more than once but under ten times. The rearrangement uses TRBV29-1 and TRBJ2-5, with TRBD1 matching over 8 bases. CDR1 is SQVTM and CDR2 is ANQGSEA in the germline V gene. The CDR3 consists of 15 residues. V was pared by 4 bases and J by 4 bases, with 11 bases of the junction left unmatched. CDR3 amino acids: CSVVQHRGAAETQYF. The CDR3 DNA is TGCAGCGTTGTACAACACAGGGGGGCGGCAGAGACCCAGTACTTC.

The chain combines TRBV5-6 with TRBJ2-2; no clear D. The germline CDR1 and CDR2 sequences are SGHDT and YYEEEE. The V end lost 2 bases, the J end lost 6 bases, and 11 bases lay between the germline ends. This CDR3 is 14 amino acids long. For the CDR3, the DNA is TGTGCCAGCAGCTTCGGTCCTTTTCCCGGGGAGCTGTTTTTT. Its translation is CASSFGPFPGELFF. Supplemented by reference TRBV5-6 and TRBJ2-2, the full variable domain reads DAGVTQSPTHLIKTRGQQVTLRCSPKSGHDTVSWYQQALGQGPQFIFQYYEEEERQRGNFPDRFSGHQFPNYSSELNVNALLLGDSALYLCASSFGPFPGELFFGEGSRLTVL.

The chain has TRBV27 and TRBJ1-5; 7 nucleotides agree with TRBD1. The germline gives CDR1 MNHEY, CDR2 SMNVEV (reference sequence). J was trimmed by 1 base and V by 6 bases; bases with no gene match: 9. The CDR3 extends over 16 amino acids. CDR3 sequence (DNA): TGTGCCAGCAGCCCTTACAGGGGAATGAGCAATCAGCCCCAGCATTTT. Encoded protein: CASSPYRGMSNQPQHF.

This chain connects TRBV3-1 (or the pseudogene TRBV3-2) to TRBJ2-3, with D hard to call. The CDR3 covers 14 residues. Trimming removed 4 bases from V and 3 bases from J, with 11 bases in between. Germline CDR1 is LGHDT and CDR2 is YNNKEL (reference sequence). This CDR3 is CASSPPASTDTQYF. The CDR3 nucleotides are TGTGCCAGCAGCCCCCCTGCTAGTACAGATACGCAGTATTTT.

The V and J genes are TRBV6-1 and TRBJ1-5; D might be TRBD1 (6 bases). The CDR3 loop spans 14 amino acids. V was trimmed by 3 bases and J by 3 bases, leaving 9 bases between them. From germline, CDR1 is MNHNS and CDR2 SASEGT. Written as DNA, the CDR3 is TGTGCCAGCAGTGACAGGGGTTACAATCAGCCCCAGCATTTT. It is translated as CASSDRGYNQPQHF.